This TCR beta chain originates from a study of blood T cells in healthy people across ages. The length of the CDR3 is 11 residues. Germline CDR1 and CDR2: SQVTM and ANQGSEA. V was clipped by 7 bases and J by 6 bases, with 13 bases between them. It was with a sample-barcoded 5' primer and a J-beta primer mix that a second PCR of roughly 7 to 12 cycles was run. In TCRdb, the 5' RACE reads were re-called with MiXCR into one record per CDR3 protein. The sample lists 1.2 million to 1.5 million distinct CDR3 sequences, roughly 59% occurring once. This clonotype has just a few counts. The chain couples TRBV29-1 to TRBJ2-7; tentatively, D is TRBD1 (6 bases). Sequenced sample: blood. The TCR sequence derives from a man aged 18 to 30 in good health. The CDR3 spells CSAEDRLEQYF. CDR3 bases: TGCAGCGCAGAAGACAGGCTCGAGCAGTACTTC.